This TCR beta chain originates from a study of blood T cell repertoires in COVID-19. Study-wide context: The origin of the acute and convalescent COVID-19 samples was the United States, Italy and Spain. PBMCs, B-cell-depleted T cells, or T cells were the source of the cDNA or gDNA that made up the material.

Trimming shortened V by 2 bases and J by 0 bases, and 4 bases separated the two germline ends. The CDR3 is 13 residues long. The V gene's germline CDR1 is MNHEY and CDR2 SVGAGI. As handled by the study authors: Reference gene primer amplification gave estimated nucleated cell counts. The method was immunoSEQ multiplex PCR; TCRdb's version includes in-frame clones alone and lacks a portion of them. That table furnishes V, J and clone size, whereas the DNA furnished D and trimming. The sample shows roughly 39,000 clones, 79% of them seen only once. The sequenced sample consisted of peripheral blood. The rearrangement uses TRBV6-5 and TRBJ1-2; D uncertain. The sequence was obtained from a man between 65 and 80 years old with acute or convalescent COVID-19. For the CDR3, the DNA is TGTGCCAGCAGTTACGGCCCTAACTATGGCTACACCTTC. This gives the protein CASSYGPNYGYTF.